This entry features one T cell receptor (beta chain) sequence. The sample is drawn from a study of cytomegalovirus exposure and HLA in healthy donors. The PCR ran on 60 Vbeta and 13 Jbeta primers. The assay was immunoSEQ multiplex PCR, and TCRdb's table has in-frame clones only and misses some. The sample lists 150,000 to 200,000 clones; approximately 79% were seen once. This TCR was sampled from a human donor in good health. The source material was PBMCs.

The CDR3 DNA sequence: TGTGCCAGCAGGCGTGCGGGGGCCTCCTACGAGCAGTACTTC. Protein: CASRRAGASYEQYF. The chain combines TRBV6-6 with TRBJ2-7, with D tentatively TRBD2 (7 bases). CDR1 MNHNY and CDR2 SVGAGI come from the germline V gene (reference sequence). This CDR3 region has 14 residues. Trimming took off 6 bases at V and 0 bases at J, with 12 bases between the two ends.